The present T cell receptor beta chain was sequenced within a study of blood T cell repertoires in COVID-19. On the study more broadly: Samples came from the United States, Italy and Spain, spanning acute and convalescent COVID-19.

Germline V gene data show CDR1 as WNHNN and CDR2 as SYGVQD (reference sequence). This CDR3 contains 13 residues. The germline V and J ends were trimmed by 7 bases and 6 bases, with 12 bases remaining between them. In the authors' methods: From reference gene primer amplification, estimates of nucleated cell counts were derived. The assay was immunoSEQ multiplex PCR, and TCRdb's table has in-frame clones only and misses some. V and J calls and clone size follow that table, whereas D and trimming were derived from the DNA. The table includes about 140,000 clones, roughly 80% detected once. The clonotype comes from a woman aged 60-75 years with acute or convalescent COVID-19. Sequencing was carried out using peripheral blood. The chain recombines TRBV10-1 with TRBJ2-2, with D perhaps matching TRBD2 (5 bases). The CDR3 loop reads CASNRGPAGELFF. The DNA of the CDR3 is TGCGCCAGCAACCGAGGGCCGGCCGGGGAGCTGTTTTTT.